The present T cell receptor beta chain was sequenced within a study of monozygotic twins with cystic fibrosis. About this clone: Its antigen is undetermined.

General study points: In this small cohort, shared CDR3 numbers showed no association with age, concordance or disease severity.

Assay: immunoSEQ multiplex PCR; the TCRdb copy retains only in-frame clones and omits some. Of approximately 27,000 clones in the sample, 90% were seen once. Deletions cut 4 bases from V and 7 bases from J, with 12 bases between. Germline values: CDR1 SGDLS, CDR2 YYNGEE. CDR3 size: 12 residues. Sample: blood. This chain uses TRBV9 with TRBJ2-7; no reliable D call. The sequence was obtained from a girl aged 2 to 10 with cystic fibrosis. Here the CDR3 DNA reads TGTGCCAGCAGCCTTACTCTTGGGGAGCAGTACTTC. Residues: CASSLTLGEQYF.